The 17 T cell receptor beta chains presented below share a single source sample, sequenced in a study of T cells in Graves' hyperthyroidism and ophthalmopathy. Authors of the study amplified TCR beta CDR3 regions from RNA transcripts. The TCR CDR3 was amplified in a first-round RT-PCR using the HTBI primer set. TCRdb reanalysed the multiplex PCR reads using MiXCR and keeps one entry per CDR3 protein. The table lists some 360,000 distinct CDR3 sequences, 11% to 15% of them singletons. Sequencing input: blood. These receptors were collected from a woman in her sixties or seventies with Graves' hyperthyroidism.

This clonotype has at least ten counts. The chain recombines TRBV29-1 with TRBJ2-3; 9 bases agree with TRBD2. The V gene's germline CDR1 is SQVTM and CDR2 ANQGSEA. CDR3 size: 14 residues. J gave up 6 bases and V 3 bases, and 7 bases lay outside the gene matches. Written as DNA, the CDR3 is TGCAGCGTTGATTGGCGGGAGGGTTCGGATACGCAGTATTTT. Its translation is CSVDWREGSDTQYF.

This clonotype was recorded at least ten times. The rearrangement links TRBV11-3 to TRBJ2-3; 14 bases line up with TRBD2. The V gene's germline CDR1 is SGHNT and CDR2 YENEEA. CDR3 length: 16 amino acids. The ends lost 9 bases at V and 3 bases at J; junction bases unmatched: 8. The CDR3 reads CASGLAGGPGTDTQYF. The CDR3, as DNA: TGTGCCAGTGGACTAGCGGGAGGCCCGGGGACAGATACGCAGTATTTT.

In its sample, this clonotype was seen a few times. This chain uses TRBV27 with TRBJ2-1, with D perhaps TRBD1 or TRBD2 (6 bases each). CDR3 length: 16 residues. The germline V gene has CDR1 MNHEY and CDR2 SMNVEV (reference sequence). Between the trimmed V and J ends, which lost 2 bases and 0 bases, there was a span of 11 bases. The CDR3 region is CASSLGEGGSYNEQFF. The CDR3 nucleotides read TGTGCCAGCAGTTTAGGAGAGGGGGGCTCCTACAATGAGCAGTTCTTC.

There are many counts of this clonotype. This chain joins TRBV7-8 and TRBJ1-1; 9 nucleotides line up with TRBD1. In germline, CDR1 is SGHVS, CDR2 FQNEAQ. The CDR3 consists of 18 residues. After removal of 4 bases from V and 4 bases from J, the junction contained 16 bases not matched to a gene. CDR3 nucleotides: TGTGCCAGCAGCTCCGCCCCGCGGGACAGGGACCGAGGCACTGAAGCTTTCTTT. It is translated as CASSSAPRDRDRGTEAFF.

V gene TRBV12-3 or TRBV12-4 combines with J gene TRBJ1-5, with TRBD1 matching 12 bases. There are 16 residues in the CDR3. V lost 0 bases to trimming and J lost 6 bases; unmatched junction nucleotides: 3. This CDR3 reads CASSLAGTGGRQPQHF. The CDR3 DNA reads TGTGCCAGCAGTTTAGCCGGGACAGGGGGCCGTCAGCCCCAGCATTTT.

In its sample, this clonotype was seen many times. The V gene is TRBV12-3 or TRBV12-4, the J gene TRBJ2-2; 7 nucleotides line up with TRBD2. The CDR3 covers 16 residues. Trimming at V came to 3 bases and at J to 2 bases, leaving 6 bases not matched to a gene. DNA of the CDR3: TGTGCCAGCAGTTTTAGGCCGGGACTAAACACCGGGGAGCTGTTTTTT. Encoded protein: CASSFRPGLNTGELFF.

This clonotype was observed a handful of times. The chain is built from TRBV7-9 and TRBJ2-5; TRBD2 might be the D (6 bases). Trimming left V 2 bases short and J 2 bases short, with 9 bases between. Germline lookup yields CDR1 SEHNR and CDR2 FQNEAQ (reference sequence). This CDR3 comprises 14 residues. CDR3 sequence: CASSLMEGQETQYF. Written as DNA, the CDR3 is TGTGCCAGCAGCTTAATGGAGGGGCAAGAGACCCAGTACTTC.

This clonotype was detected a few times. This may stem from a read error, because a much larger clone lies one nucleotide away. The chain links TRBV20-1 to TRBJ1-1; D uncertain. CDR1 and CDR2 from the germline V gene are DFQATT and SNEGSKA (reference sequence). This CDR3 comprises 14 residues. The chain's CDR3 is CSARRPGLNTEASF. The DNA of the CDR3 is TGCAGTGCTAGAAGACCGGGCCTGAACACTGAAGCTTCCTTT.

The V gene is TRBV30, the J gene TRBJ2-7, with TRBD2 matching over 10 bases. Trimming cost V 4 bases and J 6 bases; bases outside gene matches: 9. The germline V gene has CDR1 GTSNPN and CDR2 SVGIG (reference sequence). This CDR3 has 14 amino acids. CDR3 DNA sequence: TGTGCCTGGAAAAGAGCGGGAGGGCCGGTCGAGCAGTACTTC. Residues: CAWKRAGGPVEQYF.

This clonotype was seen repeatedly, ten times or more. The chain joins TRBV24-1 to TRBJ2-3; 12 nucleotides line up with TRBD2. The V gene end was trimmed by 6 bases and the J gene end by 3 bases; junction bases not matched to a gene: 3. This CDR3 region has 15 residues. CDR1 is KGHDR, CDR2 SFDVKD, per germline. This CDR3 is CATSRTSGATDTQYF. CDR3 sequence (DNA): TGTGCCACCAGTAGGACTAGCGGGGCAACAGATACGCAGTATTTT.

There are many counts of this clonotype. The chain combines TRBV18 with TRBJ2-1, with 10 positions matching TRBD2. The CDR3 runs 15 residues. CDR1 KGHSH and CDR2 LQKENI come from the germline V gene. J was trimmed by 9 bases and V by 1 base; bases with no gene match: 6. In DNA form, the CDR3 reads TGTGCCAGCTCACCACGGTCTAGCGGGGGTAGTGAGCAGTTCTTC. It is translated as CASSPRSSGGSEQFF.

This clonotype was picked up many times. The chain uses TRBV29-1 and TRBJ2-5; no definite D call. Trimming removed 4 bases at V and 2 bases at J, with 11 bases between. The CDR3 runs 13 residues. Germline V CDR1 and CDR2: SQVTM, ANQGSEA. CDR3 DNA: TGCAGCGTTGCCGATGGGTGGCAAGAGACCCAGTACTTC. Amino acids: CSVADGWQETQYF.

In this sample, this clonotype turned up a few times. The chain has TRBV7-8 and TRBJ2-2; 8 positions agree with TRBD1. The ends lost 5 bases at V and 3 bases at J; junction bases unmatched: 8. CDR1 SGHVS and CDR2 FQNEAQ come from the germline V gene. This CDR3 is built from 16 residues. This chain's CDR3 is CASSNRQGPDTGELFF. The CDR3 region has the DNA TGTGCCAGCAGCAACCGACAGGGGCCGGACACCGGGGAGCTGTTTTTT. Combining the CDR3 with reference TRBV7-8 and TRBJ2-2 gives the whole variable domain GAGVSQSPRYKVAKRGQDVALRCDPISGHVSLFWYQQALGQGPEFLTYFQNEAQLDKSGLPSDRFFAERPEGSVSTLKIQRTQQEDSAVYLCASSNRQGPDTGELFFGEGSRLTVL.

There are many counts of this clonotype. This chain's CDR3 is CASSPRWGYEQYF. The CDR3 nucleotides are TGTGCCAGCAGCCCTAGGTGGGGGTACGAGCAGTACTTC. The chain combines TRBV11-2 with TRBJ2-7, with D perhaps matching TRBD1 or TRBD2 (5 bases each). From germline, CDR1 is SGHAT and CDR2 FQNNGV. The CDR3 sequence is 13 residues long. V was trimmed by 5 bases and J by 4 bases, leaving 12 bases between them.

A few counts support this clonotype. The V and J genes are TRBV6-2 or TRBV6-3 and TRBJ2-5; no definite D call. V lost 2 bases, J lost 1 base, and 8 bases lay in between. CDR3 size: 14 residues. Germline V gives CDR1 MNHEY, CDR2 SVGEGT. The CDR3 sequence: CASSYREPQETQYF. CDR3 coding DNA: TGTGCCAGCAGTTACCGCGAACCCCAAGAGACCCAGTACTTC.

This clonotype was seen at least ten times. The chain uses TRBV12-3 or TRBV12-4 and TRBJ1-1; 7 nucleotides align to TRBD1. The CDR3 covers 14 residues. J lost 4 bases, V lost 6 bases, and 8 bases had no gene match. The CDR3 DNA is TGTGCCAGCAGGAGACAGGGAAAGGGCACTGAAGCTTTCTTT. Its protein is CASRRQGKGTEAFF.

This clonotype came up a few times. The V call is TRBV7-9, the J call TRBJ2-2, with 7 bases that match TRBD2. The CDR3 sequence is 16 residues long. The V and J ends lost 4 bases and 3 bases, in that order; junction bases with no gene match: 8. Looked up from germline, CDR1 is SEHNR and CDR2 is FQNEAQ (reference sequence). The DNA for the CDR3 is TGTGCCAGCAGCTCAGTCAGCGGGATTGACACCGGGGAGCTGTTTTTT. This codes for CASSSVSGIDTGELFF.